What follows are 20 T cell receptor beta chains derived from one specimen sequenced in a study of PD-L1 blockade in urothelial cancer. Using immunoSEQ multiplex PCR, the repertoire was profiled, and TCRdb retains in-frame clones only, with some absent. The sample includes nearly 50,000 clones, roughly 80% seen only once; the top ten take 8.8%. Sample time point: peripheral blood 6 weeks after treatment start. Sequences were derived from PBMCs, sampled around atezolizumab (anti-PD-L1) treatment. The receptors here all came from a man between 65 and 85 years old with urothelial cancer.

The chain uses TRBV27 and TRBJ2-2; 7 bases fit TRBD1. The CDR3 spans 14 residues. V was pared by 2 bases and J by 4 bases, with 1 base of the junction left unmatched. Germline V CDR1 and CDR2: MNHEY, SMNVEV (reference sequence). The DNA for the CDR3 is TGTGCCAGCAGTTTAGCAGGGGGCACCGGGGAGCTGTTTTTT. It encodes CASSLAGGTGELFF.

The chain links TRBV6-1 to TRBJ2-6; D perhaps matches TRBD1 (5 bases). V was clipped by 0 bases and J by 0 bases, with 12 bases between them. The germline V gene has CDR1 MNHNS and CDR2 SASEGT. The length of the CDR3 is 18 residues. The CDR3 nucleotides are TGTGCCAGCAGTGAAGCAGGAGAAGGGGCCTCTGGGGCCAACGTCCTGACTTTC. Amino acid sequence: CASSEAGEGASGANVLTF.

The chain carries TRBV4-1 and TRBJ2-6; TRBD1 matches 8 bases. The CDR3 has 20 residues. Germline loops: CDR1 MGHRA, CDR2 YSYEKL. V lost 0 bases to trimming and J lost 2 bases; unmatched junction nucleotides: 12. CDR3 nucleotides: TGCGCCAGCAGCCAAGATGGAGGGACAGGCCTTTCTCCTGGGGCCAACGTCCTGACTTTC. It codes for CASSQDGGTGLSPGANVLTF.

V is TRBV28 and J is TRBJ2-7; 7 bases align to TRBD1. Germline V gene data show CDR1 as MDHEN and CDR2 as SYDVKM. V shed 5 bases and J 0 bases; nucleotides not matched to a gene: 4. There are 14 residues in the CDR3. The CDR3 sequence: CASSVNRGSYEQYF. The DNA for the CDR3 is TGTGCCAGCAGTGTCAACAGGGGCTCCTACGAGCAGTACTTC.

The chain is built from TRBV2 and TRBJ2-7; 11 bases map to TRBD2. J gave up 0 bases and V 6 bases, and 1 base lay outside the gene matches. CDR3 size: 14 residues. Germline CDR1 is SNHLY and CDR2 is FYNNEI. The DNA for the CDR3 is TGTGCCAGCAGGGGACTAGCGGCCTCCTACGAGCAGTACTTC. Translated, it gives CASRGLAASYEQYF. Complete variable domain (other parts from reference TRBV2 and TRBJ2-7): EPEVTQTPSHQVTQMGQEVILRCVPISNHLYFYWYRQILGQKVEFLVSFYNNEISEKSEIFDDQFSVERPDGSNFTLKIRSTKLEDSAMYFCASRGLAASYEQYFGPGTRLTVT.

A few counts support this clone. The rearrangement links TRBV30 to TRBJ1-4, with TRBD1 identical over 7 bases. Germline CDR1 and CDR2: GTSNPN and SVGIG (reference sequence). The CDR3 sequence is 14 residues long. Trimming at V came to 2 bases and at J to 8 bases, leaving 8 bases not matched to a gene. DNA for the CDR3: TGTGCCTGGAGTTTTACAGGGGCGGGGGAAAAACTGTTTTTT. Translation: CAWSFTGAGEKLFF.

J is TRBJ1-5 and V is TRBV5-4; D not resolved. V was cut by 2 bases and J by 3 bases, with 9 bases left in between. Germline CDR1 SGHNT, CDR2 YYREEE (reference sequence). CDR3 length equals 14 residues. CDR3 DNA: TGTGCCAGCAGCTTCCCCGGGGACAATCAGCCCCAGCATTTT. Its translation: CASSFPGDNQPQHF.

The table lists this clone with a count of one. V usage is TRBV2 and J usage is TRBJ2-3, with TRBD2 matching over 12 bases. The ends lost 7 bases at V and 1 base at J; junction bases unmatched: 3. The CDR3 runs 15 residues. Germline V gene sequence: CDR1 SNHLY, CDR2 FYNNEI. In DNA form, the CDR3 reads TGTGCCAGCACTCGACTAGCGGGGGGCACAGATACGCAGTATTTT. This gives the protein CASTRLAGGTDTQYF.

The chain recombines TRBV28 with TRBJ2-1; no clear D. Per the germline V gene, CDR1 is MDHEN and CDR2 is SYDVKM. The CDR3 covers 13 residues. Trimming shortened V by 5 bases and J by 6 bases, and 11 bases separated the two germline ends. The CDR3 nucleotides read TGTGCCAGCAGTCCGACGGCGGTCAATGAGCAGTTCTTC. Translating gives CASSPTAVNEQFF.

The rearrangement joins TRBV7-9 to TRBJ2-7, with 7 positions matching TRBD1. Germline trimming cut 0 bases from V and 5 bases from J; bases unmatched to any gene: 7. CDR3 length equals 15 residues. Germline CDR1 SEHNR, CDR2 FQNEAQ (reference sequence). CDR3 in DNA: TGTGCCAGCAGCTTAGCGGACAGGATTTCGCACGAGCAGTACTTC. This sequence encodes CASSLADRISHEQYF. The full variable domain, with the rest looked up from reference TRBV7-9 and TRBJ2-7, is DTGVSQNPRHKITKRGQNVTFRCDPISEHNRLYWYRQTLGQGPEFLTYFQNEAQLEKSRLLSDRFSAERPKGSFSTLEIQRTEQGDSAMYLCASSLADRISHEQYFGPGTRLTVT.

The chain is built from TRBV7-2 and TRBJ2-2; D may be TRBD2 (6 bases). The germline gives CDR1 SGHTA, CDR2 FQGNSA. V was trimmed by 3 bases and J by 0 bases, leaving 11 bases between them. This CDR3 region has 16 residues. CDR3 nucleotides: TGTGCCAGCAGCTTTGACGCGGGAACGAACACCGGGGAGCTGTTTTTT. Protein: CASSFDAGTNTGELFF.

The V gene is TRBV5-1, the J gene TRBJ1-3; 10 nucleotides align to TRBD1. Germline loops: CDR1 SGHRS, CDR2 YFSETQ. V was pared by 1 base and J by 1 base, with 5 bases of the junction left unmatched. There are 17 residues in the CDR3. This CDR3 is CASSLFGTGASGNTIYF. The CDR3 DNA reads TGCGCCAGCAGCTTGTTCGGGACAGGGGCGTCTGGAAACACCATATATTTT.

V gene TRBV5-4 combines with J gene TRBJ2-2, with TRBD2 matching 9 bases. CDR1 SGHNT and CDR2 YYREEE come from the germline V gene (reference sequence). The junction had 4 bases not matched to a gene; V was cut back by 0 bases and J by 7 bases. The CDR3 sequence is 15 residues long. The CDR3 loop reads CASSLGGRDGGELFF. CDR3 coding DNA: TGTGCCAGCAGCTTGGGCGGGAGGGATGGCGGGGAGCTGTTTTTT.

CDR3 bases: TGTGCCAGCAGTTACACTAGCGGGTCGAGGGGAGAGACCCAGTACTTC. Protein: CASSYTSGSRGETQYF. The chain links TRBV6-6 to TRBJ2-5; 9 bases fit TRBD2. Germline trimming cut 2 bases from V and 4 bases from J; bases unmatched to any gene: 8. Looked up from germline, CDR1 is MNHNY and CDR2 is SVGAGI (reference sequence). The CDR3 is made up of 16 amino acids.

The V call is TRBV7-8, the J call TRBJ2-3; 11 nucleotides line up with TRBD2. Germline CDR1 and CDR2: SGHVS and FQNEAQ. This CDR3 is 16 amino acids long. J was trimmed by 5 bases and V by 5 bases; bases with no gene match: 9. The CDR3 DNA follows: TGTGCCAGCAGCCCGAACCAAGGACTAGCGGGAGATACGCAGTATTTT. This gives the protein CASSPNQGLAGDTQYF.

The rearrangement joins TRBV29-1 to TRBJ2-7; D possibly corresponds to TRBD1 (6 bases). The germline gives CDR1 SQVTM, CDR2 ANQGSEA. This CDR3 contains 15 residues. V shed 0 bases and J shed 2 bases, with 14 bases lying between them. The chain's CDR3 is CSVEDGYGGAYEQYF. As DNA, the CDR3 is TGCAGCGTTGAAGATGGGTATGGGGGCGCCTACGAGCAGTACTTC.

This chain links TRBV5-4 with TRBJ2-7; D not certain. Germline V gives CDR1 SGHNT, CDR2 YYREEE (reference sequence). This CDR3 contains 14 residues. Trimming removed 0 bases from V and 2 bases from J, with 9 bases in between. CDR3 nucleotides: TGTGCCAGCAGCTTGGGACTGTTGACCTACGAGCAGTACTTC. As protein: CASSLGLLTYEQYF.

J is TRBJ1-1 and V is TRBV9; TRBD1 matches 9 bases. There are 15 residues in the CDR3. Trimming cost V 0 bases and J 3 bases; bases outside gene matches: 3. CDR1 is SGDLS, CDR2 YYNGEE, per germline. The CDR3: CASSVGTGVDTEAFF. In DNA, the CDR3 is TGTGCCAGCAGCGTAGGGACAGGGGTGGACACTGAAGCTTTCTTT.

V and J are TRBV6-5 and TRBJ1-2; weak D call: TRBD1 (6 bases). The V end lost 6 bases, the J end lost 4 bases, and 12 bases lay between the germline ends. CDR1 is MNHEY and CDR2 is SVGAGI in the germline V gene. The length of the CDR3 is 13 residues. CDR3 DNA sequence: TGTGCCAGCAGGAAATCAGGGGCCTATGGCTACACCTTC. This sequence encodes CASRKSGAYGYTF.

This clone occurred a few times. The chain is built from TRBV7-9 and TRBJ1-1; 8 positions agree with TRBD1. The CDR3 is made up of 12 amino acids. CDR1 SEHNR and CDR2 FQNEAQ come from the germline V gene (reference sequence). The J segment lost 10 bases and the V segment lost 4 bases, leaving 5 bases of the junction unmatched. In nucleotides, the CDR3 is TGTGCCAGCAGCTCCAGACAGGGGCGAGCTTTCTTT. It translates to CASSSRQGRAFF.